This T cell receptor (beta chain) was identified in a study of cytomegalovirus exposure and HLA in healthy donors. At the level of the study: A subsequent analysis reported that the 110 or so validation repertoires were produced on the same platform that had also been used for the 666 first-cohort repertoires.

V lost 5 bases and J lost 4; bases outside the gene matches: 10. The CDR3 sequence is 15 residues long. Germline V gene sequence: CDR1 PRHDT, CDR2 FYEKMQ (reference sequence). This clone was found a few times. Its specificity is unknown. Study conclusions and caveats: The study found most TCR sequences rare, yet found some public TCRs in many donors.

Only in-frame clones appear in the TCRdb table, and some are missing; sequencing was by immunoSEQ multiplex PCR. This table holds 110,000 to 150,000 clones, 85% to 90% found once. The TCR was taken from a man between 18 and 35 years old in good health and CMV-seronegative. V usage is TRBV13 and J usage is TRBJ2-7, with 8 bases aligning to TRBD2. Sequencing was performed on PBMCs. CDR3 residues: CASSVGSGSLYEQYF. CDR3 in DNA: TGTGCCAGCAGCGTGGGCAGCGGGAGCCTTTACGAGCAGTACTTC.